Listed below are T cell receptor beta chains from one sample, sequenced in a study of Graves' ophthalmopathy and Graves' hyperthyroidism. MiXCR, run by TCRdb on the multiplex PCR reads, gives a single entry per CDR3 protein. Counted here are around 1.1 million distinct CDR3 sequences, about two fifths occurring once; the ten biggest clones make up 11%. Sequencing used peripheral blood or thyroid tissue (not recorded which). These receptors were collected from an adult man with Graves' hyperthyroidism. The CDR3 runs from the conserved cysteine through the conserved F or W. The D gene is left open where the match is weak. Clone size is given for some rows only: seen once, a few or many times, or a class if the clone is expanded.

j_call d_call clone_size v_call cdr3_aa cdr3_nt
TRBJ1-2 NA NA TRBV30 CAWAEDSYYGYTF TGTGCCTGGGCCGAGGACAGCTACTATGGCTACACCTTC
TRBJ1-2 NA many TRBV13 CASSDTNYGYTF TGTGCCAGCAGTGATACGAACTATGGCTACACCTTC
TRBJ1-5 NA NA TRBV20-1 CSASAGVSQPQHF TGCAGTGCTAGTGCTGGGGTCTCTCAGCCCCAGCATTTT
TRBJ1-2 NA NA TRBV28 CASTWDLQDYTF TGTGCCAGCACCTGGGATCTTCAGGACTACACCTTC
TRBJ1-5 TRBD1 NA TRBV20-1 CSARKTGRNQPQHF TGCAGTGCTAGAAAGACAGGGCGCAATCAGCCCCAGCATTTT
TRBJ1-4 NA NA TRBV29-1 CSALGTEKLFF TGCAGCGCCCTCGGGACAGAAAAACTGTTTTTT
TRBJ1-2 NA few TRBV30 CGGREITGYTF TGTGGGGGGCGCGAGATTACTGGCTACACCTTC
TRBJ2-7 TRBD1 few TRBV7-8 CASSPTGLLYEQYF TGTGCCAGCAGCCCGACAGGGCTTCTCTACGAGCAGTACTTC
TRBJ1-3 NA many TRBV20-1 CSAPGGLSGNTIYF TGCAGTGCTCCGGGCGGGCTCTCTGGAAACACCATATATTTT
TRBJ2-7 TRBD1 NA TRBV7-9 CASSPPGQGGSYEQYF TGTGCCAGCAGCCCACCAGGACAGGGGGGCTCCTACGAGCAGTACTTC
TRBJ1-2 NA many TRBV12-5 CASGSQTDYGYTF TGTGCTAGTGGTTCTCAGACTGATTATGGCTACACCTTC
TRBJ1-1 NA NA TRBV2 CASSVELGREAFF TGTGCCAGCAGTGTGGAATTGGGGAGGGAGGCTTTCTTT
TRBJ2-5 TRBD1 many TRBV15 CATSRESGTGFQETQYF TGTGCCACCAGCAGAGAATCCGGGACAGGGTTCCAAGAGACCCAGTACTTC
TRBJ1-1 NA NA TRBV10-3 CAIKGQQNTEAFF TGTGCCATCAAGGGACAACAAAACACTGAAGCTTTCTTT
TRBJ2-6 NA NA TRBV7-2 CASGDDSTGLEGILSGANVLTF TGTGCCAGCGGGGACGACTCGACAGGGTTGGAGGGTATCTTATCTGGGGCCAACGTCCTGACTTTC
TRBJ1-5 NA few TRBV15 CATSRGGGQPQHF TGTGCCACCAGCAGAGGGGGTGGTCAGCCCCAGCATTTT
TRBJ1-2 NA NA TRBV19 CASSPRGGAYGYTF TGTGCCAGTAGTCCCAGGGGAGGAGCCTATGGCTACACCTTC
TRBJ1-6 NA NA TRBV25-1 CASSFYICSARDRTGENSPLHF NA
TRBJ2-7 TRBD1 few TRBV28 CATRQGMPYEQYF TGTGCCACCAGACAGGGTATGCCCTACGAGCAGTACTTC
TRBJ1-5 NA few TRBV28 CASSFNPQYPPQHF TGTGCCAGCAGTTTCAACCCCCAGTACCCGCCCCAGCATTTT
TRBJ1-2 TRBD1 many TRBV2 CASTPKGQGDGYTF TGTGCCAGCACCCCCAAGGGACAGGGTGATGGCTACACCTTC
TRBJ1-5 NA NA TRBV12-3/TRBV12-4 CASSLAGLAGLTQHF TGTGCCAGCAGCCTAGCGGGACTAGCGGGGTTGACCCAGCATTTT
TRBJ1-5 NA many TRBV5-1 CASRLNRDSNQPQHF TGCGCCAGCAGGCTCAACAGAGATAGCAATCAGCCCCAGCATTTT
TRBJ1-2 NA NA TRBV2 CASSSVGGGYTF TGTGCCAGCAGTTCAGTAGGAGGAGGCTACACCTTC
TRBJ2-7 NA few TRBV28 CASRSTGTDSSYEQYF TGTGCCAGCAGGTCTACCGGGACCGACAGCTCCTACGAGCAGTACTTC
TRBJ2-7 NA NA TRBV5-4 CASSAASGTVYEQYF TGTGCCAGCAGCGCCGCCTCCGGGACCGTCTACGAGCAGTACTTC
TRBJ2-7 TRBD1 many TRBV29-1 CSVEVWGQGAYEQYF TGCAGCGTTGAAGTTTGGGGACAGGGGGCCTACGAGCAGTACTTC
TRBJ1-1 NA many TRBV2 CASSDRATNTEAFF TGTGCCAGCAGTGACCGTGCCACGAACACTGAAGCTTTCTTT
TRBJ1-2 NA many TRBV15 CATSRDPLTNYGYTF TGTGCCACCAGCAGAGATCCGCTGACTAACTATGGCTACACCTTC
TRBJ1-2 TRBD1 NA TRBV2 CASRPPGQGAGYGYTF TGTGCCAGCAGACCACCGGGACAGGGGGCAGGCTATGGCTACACCTTC
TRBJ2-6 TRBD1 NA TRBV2 CASRRTTQGAYVLTF TGTGCCAGCAGGCGGACCACACAGGGGGCCTACGTCCTGACTTTC